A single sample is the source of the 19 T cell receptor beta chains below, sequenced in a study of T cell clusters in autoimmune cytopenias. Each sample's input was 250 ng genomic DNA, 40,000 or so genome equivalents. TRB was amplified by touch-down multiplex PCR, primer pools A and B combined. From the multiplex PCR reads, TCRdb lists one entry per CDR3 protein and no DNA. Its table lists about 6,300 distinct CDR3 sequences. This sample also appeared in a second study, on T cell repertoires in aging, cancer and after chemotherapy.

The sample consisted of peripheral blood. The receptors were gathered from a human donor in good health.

Here the CDR3 reads CASSYSLPTGSNYGYTF. The chain employs TRBV6-5 and TRBJ1-2; absent DNA, TCRdb's TRBD1 call cannot be checked. Germline V CDR1 and CDR2: MNHEY, SVGAGI. The length of the CDR3 is 17 residues.

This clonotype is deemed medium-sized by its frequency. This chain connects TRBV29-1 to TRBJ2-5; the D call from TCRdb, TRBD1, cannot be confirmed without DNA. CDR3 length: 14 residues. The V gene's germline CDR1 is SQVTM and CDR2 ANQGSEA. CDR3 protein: CSARTLTQQETQYF.

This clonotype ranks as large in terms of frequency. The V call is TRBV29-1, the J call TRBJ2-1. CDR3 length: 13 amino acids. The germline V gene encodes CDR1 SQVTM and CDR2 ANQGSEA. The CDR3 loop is CSVLGSSYNEQFF.

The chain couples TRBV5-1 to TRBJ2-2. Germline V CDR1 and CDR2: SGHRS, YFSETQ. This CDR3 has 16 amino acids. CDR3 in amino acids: CASIDLDGANTGELFF.

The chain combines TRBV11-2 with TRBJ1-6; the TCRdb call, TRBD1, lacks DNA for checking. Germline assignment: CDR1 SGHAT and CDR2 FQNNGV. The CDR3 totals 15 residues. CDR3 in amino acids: CASSLGGAGNSPLHF.

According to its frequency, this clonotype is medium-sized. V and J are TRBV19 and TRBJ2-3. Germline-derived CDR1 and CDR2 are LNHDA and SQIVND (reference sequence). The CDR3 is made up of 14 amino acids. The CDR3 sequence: CASSTSGGTDTQYF. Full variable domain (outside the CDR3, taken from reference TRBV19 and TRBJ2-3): DGGITQSPKYLFRKEGQNVTLSCEQNLNHDAMYWYRQDPGQGLRLIYYSQIVNDFQKGDIAEGYSVSREKKESFPLTVTSAQKNPTAFYLCASSTSGGTDTQYFGPGTRLTVL.

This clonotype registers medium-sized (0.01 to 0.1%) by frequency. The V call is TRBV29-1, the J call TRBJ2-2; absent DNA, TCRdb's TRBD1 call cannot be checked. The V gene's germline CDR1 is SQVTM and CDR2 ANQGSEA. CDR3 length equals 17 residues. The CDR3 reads CSVERGTDTQNTGELFF.

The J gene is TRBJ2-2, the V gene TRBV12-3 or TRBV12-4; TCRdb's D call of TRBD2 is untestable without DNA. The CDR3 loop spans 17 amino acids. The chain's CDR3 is CATGTAPPAVYTGELFF.

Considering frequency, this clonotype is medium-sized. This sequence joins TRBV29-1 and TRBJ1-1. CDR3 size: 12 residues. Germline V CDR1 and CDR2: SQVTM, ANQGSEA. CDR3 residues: CSVRRSNTEAFF.

CDR3 residues: CAWSVRDGATNEKLFF. The chain combines TRBV30 with TRBJ1-4; the D gene TCRdb calls, TRBD1, cannot be checked with no DNA. The germline V gene encodes CDR1 GTSNPN and CDR2 SVGIG (reference sequence). CDR3 size: 16 residues.

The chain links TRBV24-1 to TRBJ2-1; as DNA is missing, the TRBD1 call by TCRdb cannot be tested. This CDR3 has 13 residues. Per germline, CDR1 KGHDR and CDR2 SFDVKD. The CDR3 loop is CATSSSRGNEQFF.

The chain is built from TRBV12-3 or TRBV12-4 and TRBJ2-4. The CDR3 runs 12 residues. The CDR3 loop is CASSLGPNIQYF.

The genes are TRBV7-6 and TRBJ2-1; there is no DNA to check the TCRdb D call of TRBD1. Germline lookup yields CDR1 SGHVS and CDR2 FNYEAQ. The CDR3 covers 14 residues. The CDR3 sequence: CASSLWDRAEEQFF.

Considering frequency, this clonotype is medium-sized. This CDR3 is CASSGLTGTYEQYF. The J gene is TRBJ2-7, the V gene TRBV6-1; TCRdb calls TRBD1, which cannot be checked without DNA. The CDR3 length is 14 residues. Per the germline V gene, CDR1 is MNHNS and CDR2 is SASEGT.

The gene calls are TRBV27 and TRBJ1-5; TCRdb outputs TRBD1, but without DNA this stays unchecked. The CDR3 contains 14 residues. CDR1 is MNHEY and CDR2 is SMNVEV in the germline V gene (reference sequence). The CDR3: CASSLTGSNQPQHF.

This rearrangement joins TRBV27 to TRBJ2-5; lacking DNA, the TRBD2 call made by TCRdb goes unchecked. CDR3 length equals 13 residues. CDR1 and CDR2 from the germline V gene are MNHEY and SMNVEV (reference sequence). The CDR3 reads CASGSSVEGTQYF.

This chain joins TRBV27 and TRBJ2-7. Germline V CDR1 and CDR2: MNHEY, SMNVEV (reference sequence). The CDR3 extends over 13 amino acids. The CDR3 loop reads CASSLGFSYEQYF.

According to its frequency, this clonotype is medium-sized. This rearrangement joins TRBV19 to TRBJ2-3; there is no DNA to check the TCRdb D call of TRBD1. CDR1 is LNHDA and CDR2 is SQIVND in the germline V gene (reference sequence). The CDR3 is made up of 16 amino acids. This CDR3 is CASSPKTGGRPDTQYF.

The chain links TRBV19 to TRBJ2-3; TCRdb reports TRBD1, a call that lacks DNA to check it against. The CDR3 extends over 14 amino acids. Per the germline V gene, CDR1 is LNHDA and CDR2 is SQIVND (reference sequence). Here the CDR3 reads CATRPGGITDTQYF.